This T cell receptor beta chain was sequenced in a study of CD8+CD57+ T cells in acquired aplastic anemia. Whole-study results and caveats: Patients and controls were not found to differ significantly in CD8+ Simpson's diversity.

TCR beta VDJ and CDR3 were profiled, and genomic DNA was the template. TCRdb re-called the reads through MiXCR, storing one row per CDR3 protein. Of about 210,000 distinct CDR3 sequences in the sample, 30% to 40% were seen once. This clonotype has a handful of counts. Its specificity is not known. Germline V gene sequence: CDR1 SGHNT, CDR2 YYREEE (reference sequence). This CDR3 is built from 17 residues. V was cut by 4 bases and J by 0 bases, with 20 bases left in between. Input material: sorted CD4+, CD8+, or CD8+CD57+ T cells (not recorded which) from PBMCs. The source is a human donor in good health, serving as a control. The gene calls are TRBV5-4 and TRBJ2-7; D could derive from TRBD1 or TRBD2 (5 bases each). The CDR3 protein is CASSRERGTPSSYEQYF. DNA for the CDR3: TGTGCCAGCAGCAGAGAACGGGGCACCCCCAGCTCCTACGAGCAGTACTTC.